This T cell receptor (beta chain) is from a study of blood T cell repertoires in COVID-19. Background on the study: Samples came from the United States, Italy and Spain, spanning acute and convalescent COVID-19. From T cells, B-cell-depleted T cells, or PBMCs came the material, which was cDNA or gDNA.

From germline, CDR1 is SGHDN and CDR2 FVKESK. The V end lost 6 bases, the J end lost 4 bases, and 12 bases lay between the germline ends. The CDR3 spans 13 residues. Source study methods: The assay estimated nucleated cells by amplifying reference gene primers. Only in-frame clones appear in the TCRdb table, and some are missing; sequencing was by immunoSEQ multiplex PCR. The V and J calls and clone size come from that table; D and trimming were worked out from the DNA. The sample yields 95,000 to 100,000 clones, around 87% seen once. This chain connects TRBV14 to TRBJ1-1; D is unclear. This clonotype originated in a woman aged 25 to 45 with acute or convalescent COVID-19. Sequenced input: peripheral blood. The CDR3 sequence: CASRPGSGTEAFF. The CDR3 DNA sequence: TGTGCCAGCAGACCCGGCTCGGGCACTGAAGCTTTCTTT.